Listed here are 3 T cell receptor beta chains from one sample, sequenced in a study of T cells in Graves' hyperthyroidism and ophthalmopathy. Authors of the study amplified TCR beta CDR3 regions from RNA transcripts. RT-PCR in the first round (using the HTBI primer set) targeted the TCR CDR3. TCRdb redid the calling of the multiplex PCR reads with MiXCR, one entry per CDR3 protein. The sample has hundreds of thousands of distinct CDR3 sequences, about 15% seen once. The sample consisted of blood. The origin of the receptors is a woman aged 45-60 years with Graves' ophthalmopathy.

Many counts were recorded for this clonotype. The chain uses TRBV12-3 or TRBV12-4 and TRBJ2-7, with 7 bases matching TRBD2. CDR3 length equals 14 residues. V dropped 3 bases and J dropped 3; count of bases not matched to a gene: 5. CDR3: CASSFLGGSYEQYF. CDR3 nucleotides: TGTGCCAGCAGTTTTCTCGGGGGGAGCTACGAGCAGTACTTC.

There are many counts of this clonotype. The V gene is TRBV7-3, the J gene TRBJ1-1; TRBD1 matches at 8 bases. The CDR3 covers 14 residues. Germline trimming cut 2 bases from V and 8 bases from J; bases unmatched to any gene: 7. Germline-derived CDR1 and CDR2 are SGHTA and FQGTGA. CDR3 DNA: TGTGCCAGCAGCTTATTCCAGGGGGCCGGCGAAGCTTTCTTT. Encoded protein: CASSLFQGAGEAFF.

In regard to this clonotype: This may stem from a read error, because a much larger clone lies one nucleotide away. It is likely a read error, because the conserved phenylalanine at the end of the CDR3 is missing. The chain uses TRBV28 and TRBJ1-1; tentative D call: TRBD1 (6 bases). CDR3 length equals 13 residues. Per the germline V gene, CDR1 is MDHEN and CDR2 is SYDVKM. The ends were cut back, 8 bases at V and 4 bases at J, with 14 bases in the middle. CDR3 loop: CASVPGGLTEAFL. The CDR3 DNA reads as TGTGCCAGCGTACCCGGGGGGCTCACTGAAGCTTTCCTT.